These 7 T cell receptor beta chains came from one sample sequenced in a study of cytomegalovirus exposure and HLA in healthy donors. Sequencing used immunoSEQ multiplex PCR; TCRdb keeps in-frame clones, though not all of them. The data show fewer than 120,000 clones, roughly 90% seen once. Sequenced sample: PBMCs. These TCRs come from a woman in her 30s in good health and CMV-seropositive.

CDR3 nucleotides: TGTGCCAGCAGCTTAGGGCTAGCGGGAACCACAGATACGCAGTATTTT. It translates to CASSLGLAGTTDTQYF. This chain links TRBV11-2 with TRBJ2-3, with 9 bases lining up with TRBD2. The CDR3 is made up of 16 amino acids. Per the germline V gene, CDR1 is SGHAT and CDR2 is FQNNGV. V shed 1 base, J shed 2 bases, and the junction held 4 bases outside the gene matches.

In its sample, this clone was seen once. The chain combines TRBV4-1 with TRBJ1-5; tentatively, D is TRBD1 (6 bases). Trimming took 4 bases from V and 6 from J, leaving 13 bases between them. The CDR3 consists of 14 residues. The germline V gene has CDR1 MGHRA and CDR2 YSYEKL. CDR3 nucleotides: TGCGCCAGCAGCCCTACAGGGTTAGGTCAGCCCCAGCATTTT. This gives the protein CASSPTGLGQPQHF.

This chain connects TRBV30 to TRBJ1-6; 9 bases line up with TRBD1. V was clipped by 3 bases and J by 10 bases; unmatched bases: 4. There are 13 residues in the CDR3. The germline CDR1 and CDR2 sequences are GTSNPN and SVGIG (reference sequence). The CDR3 DNA is TGTGCCTGGAGCGGGGACAGGGAATCACCCCTCCACTTT. As protein: CAWSGDRESPLHF.

In its sample, this clone was seen once. The chain couples TRBV5-1 to TRBJ2-2; perhaps TRBD2 as D (5 bases). CDR1 is SGHRS, CDR2 YFSETQ, per germline. The V end was cut by 4 bases, the J end by 1 base, with 14 bases between. This CDR3 has 16 amino acids. The CDR3 region has the DNA TGCGCCAGCAGCCCCGTTGGACTCCGGAACACCGGGGAGCTGTTTTTT. Residues: CASSPVGLRNTGELFF. The full variable domain, rest sourced from reference TRBV5-1 and TRBJ2-2, is KAGVTQTPRYLIKTRGQQVTLSCSPISGHRSVSWYQQTPGQGLQFLFEYFSETQRNKGNFPGRFSGRQFSNSRSEMNVSTLELGDSALYLCASSPVGLRNTGELFFGEGSRLTVL.

The chain is built from TRBV7-2 and TRBJ2-3; TRBD2 matches 12 bases. This CDR3 region has 16 residues. V shed 5 bases and J 4 bases; nucleotides not matched to a gene: 7. Germline CDR1 SGHTA, CDR2 FQGNSA. The CDR3: CASSLLAGGPADTQYF. DNA for the CDR3: TGTGCCAGCAGCCTTCTAGCGGGGGGGCCCGCAGATACGCAGTATTTT. Supplemented by reference TRBV7-2 and TRBJ2-3, the full variable domain reads GAGVSQSPSNKVTEKGKDVELRCDPISGHTALYWYRQSLGQGLEFLIYFQGNSAPDKSGLPSDRFSAERTGGSVSTLTIQRTQQEDSAVYLCASSLLAGGPADTQYFGPGTRLTVL.

The gene calls are TRBV7-2 and TRBJ2-4; 12 positions match TRBD2. Losses at the gene ends were 5 bases for V and 16 bases for J; bases not matched to a gene: 12. CDR1 and CDR2 from the germline V gene are SGHTA and FQGNSA. CDR3 size: 14 residues. The CDR3 loop is CASSISPTSGSLYF. In DNA, the CDR3 is TGTGCCAGCAGCATATCCCCGACTAGCGGGAGTCTTTACTTC.

This clone has only a few counts. The V and J genes are TRBV10-2 and TRBJ2-7; no reliable D call. The CDR3 consists of 13 residues. Germline V gene sequence: CDR1 WSHSY, CDR2 SAAADI. V lost 3 bases to trimming and J lost 2 bases, with 8 bases between them. CDR3 bases: TGCGCCAGCAGTGAATCAGGCCCCTACGAGCAGTACTTC. Its translation: CASSESGPYEQYF.